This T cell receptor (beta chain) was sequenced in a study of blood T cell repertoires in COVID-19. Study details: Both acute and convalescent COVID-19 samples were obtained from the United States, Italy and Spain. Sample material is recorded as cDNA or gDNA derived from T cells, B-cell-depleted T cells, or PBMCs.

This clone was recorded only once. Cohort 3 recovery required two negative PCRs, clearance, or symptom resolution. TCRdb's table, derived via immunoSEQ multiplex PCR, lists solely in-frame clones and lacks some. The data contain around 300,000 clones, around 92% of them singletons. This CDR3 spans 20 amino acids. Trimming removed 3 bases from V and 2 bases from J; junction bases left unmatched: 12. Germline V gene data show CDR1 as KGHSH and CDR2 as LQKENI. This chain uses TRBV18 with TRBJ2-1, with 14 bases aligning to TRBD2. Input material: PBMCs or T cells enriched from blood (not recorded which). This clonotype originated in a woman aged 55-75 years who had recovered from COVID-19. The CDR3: CASSPPPGLAGVGAYNEQFF. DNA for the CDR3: TGTGCCAGCTCACCCCCTCCGGGACTAGCGGGAGTAGGAGCCTACAATGAGCAGTTCTTC.